This T cell receptor beta chain was found in a study of vaccination effects on CD4 cells after COVID-19. Study overall: After the second dose, samples were taken at median day 72.

The protocol was immunoSEQ multiplex PCR, while the TCRdb copy is restricted to in-frame clones and leaves out a portion. The profile covers tens of thousands of clones, with 75% to 85% appearing a single time and approximately 5.1% taken by the ten largest. CDR1 is KGHSH, CDR2 LQKENI, per germline. The CDR3 runs to 17 residues. With 2 bases removed from V and 0 bases from J, the gap between germline ends came to 14 bases. Concerning this clone itself: Antigen unknown.

Expansion of antigen-specific CD4+ T cells with viral peptide pools was carried out by the ViraFEST assay before sequencing. A roughly 10-day culture period preceded the isolation of CD4+ T cells. Participants each got two BNT162b2 or mRNA-1273 vaccine doses. Each well held a few million PBMC cultured with about 9.9 ug/ml peptides and around 11 IU/ml IL-2. Days 3 and 7 saw half the medium replaced with IL-2 medium. The starting material was CD4+ T cells from PBMCs cultured with SARS-CoV-2 spike peptides, obtained after COVID-19 vaccination. This rearrangement joins TRBV18 to TRBJ1-3; possibly TRBD1 for D (6 bases). The TCR was taken from a human donor who received a COVID-19 vaccine. Some clones in this sample may be carry-over from other donors' samples. DNA of the CDR3: TGTGCCAGCTCACCAGGCGGGGGCCCGAGCTCTGGAAACACCATATATTTT. Its protein product is CASSPGGGPSSGNTIYF.